These 17 T cell receptor beta chains were sequenced from one sample in a study of blood T cell repertoires in COVID-19. The protocol was immunoSEQ multiplex PCR, while the TCRdb copy is restricted to in-frame clones and leaves out a portion. Of 100,000 to 120,000 clones listed, less than 85% are singletons. The sequencing sample was made of peripheral blood. The receptors originated from an elderly woman with acute or convalescent COVID-19.

The chain has TRBV7-2 and TRBJ1-3; D is perhaps TRBD1 (5 bases). V dropped 0 bases and J dropped 2 bases, with 8 bases sitting between them. The V gene's germline CDR1 is SGHTA and CDR2 FQGNSA. The CDR3 consists of 15 residues. The CDR3 DNA follows: TGTGCCAGCAGCTTAGCGGGGACTCCTGGAAACACCATATATTTT. It yields the protein CASSLAGTPGNTIYF.

V is TRBV25-1 and J is TRBJ1-6; D unresolved. The CDR3 contains 16 residues. The germline V gene has CDR1 MGHDK and CDR2 SYGVNS. Trimming stripped 0 bases from V and 6 bases from J, with 12 bases between. CDR3 nucleotides: TGTGCCAGCAGTGAATACGGCCCCCGGGGTAATTCACCCCTCCACTTT. Translated, it gives CASSEYGPRGNSPLHF.

The rearrangement links TRBV6-5 to TRBJ1-4; TRBD1 is a possible D gene (6 bases). With 6 bases removed from V and 4 bases from J, the gap between germline ends came to 12 bases. CDR3 length: 14 amino acids. The V gene's germline CDR1 is MNHEY and CDR2 SVGAGI. The CDR3 DNA reads as TGTGCCAGCAGCGCGGGGGGCCTTAATGAAAAACTGTTTTTT. Amino acids: CASSAGGLNEKLFF.

With regard to this clone: This sample also contains other DNA sequences that code for the same CDR3. This rearrangement joins TRBV10-1 to TRBJ1-5; D is uncertain. Per the germline V gene, CDR1 is WNHNN and CDR2 is SYGVQD (reference sequence). The CDR3 runs 13 residues. V dropped 3 bases and J dropped 0 bases, with 3 bases sitting between them. The CDR3 nucleotides read TGCGCCAGCAGTGACAGTAGCAATCAGCCCCAGCATTTT. Translated, it gives CASSDSSNQPQHF.

V is TRBV5-1 and J is TRBJ1-1, with 7 nucleotides matching TRBD1. Germline CDR1 reads SGHRS; CDR2 reads YFSETQ. The CDR3 consists of 14 residues. The junction had 3 bases not matched to a gene; V was cut back by 1 base and J by 3 bases. The CDR3 loop is CASSLTTGDTEAFF. DNA for the CDR3: TGCGCCAGCAGCTTGACCACAGGGGACACTGAAGCTTTCTTT. Full variable domain (rest looked up from reference TRBV5-1 and TRBJ1-1): KAGVTQTPRYLIKTRGQQVTLSCSPISGHRSVSWYQQTPGQGLQFLFEYFSETQRNKGNFPGRFSGRQFSNSRSEMNVSTLELGDSALYLCASSLTTGDTEAFFGQGTRLTVV.

The chain uses TRBV3-1 (or the pseudogene TRBV3-2) and TRBJ1-5; D ambiguous. The length of the CDR3 is 12 residues. Trimming left V 2 bases short and J 5 bases short, with 4 bases between. Germline CDR1 reads LGHDT; CDR2 reads YNNKEL (reference sequence). Here the CDR3 DNA reads TGTGCCAGCAGCCAAACTGATCAGCCCCAGCATTTT. Residues: CASSQTDQPQHF.

The V call is TRBV5-4, the J call TRBJ2-5; 11 nucleotides match TRBD2. The germline V gene has CDR1 SGHNT and CDR2 YYREEE (reference sequence). With V trimmed by 0 bases and J by 5 bases, 6 bases remained unmatched. The CDR3 spans 16 residues. CDR3 protein: CASSLDPSGGMETQYF. DNA of the CDR3: TGTGCCAGCAGCTTGGATCCTAGCGGGGGGATGGAGACCCAGTACTTC.

CDR3 sequence: CASRRAGVGDTQYF. In DNA, the CDR3 is TGTGCCAGCAGAAGAGCGGGAGTGGGAGATACGCAGTATTTT. J is TRBJ2-3 and V is TRBV6-5; 8 bases are a match to TRBD2. The CDR3 has 14 amino acids. From germline, CDR1 is MNHEY and CDR2 SVGAGI. V lost 6 bases to trimming and J lost 5 bases; unmatched junction nucleotides: 7.

The rearrangement uses TRBV2 and TRBJ2-1, with D hard to call. Trimming cost V 5 bases and J 3 bases, with 2 bases left between them. The CDR3 has 11 amino acids. Germline V gives CDR1 SNHLY, CDR2 FYNNEI. CDR3 protein: CASSYYNEQFF. In DNA form, the CDR3 reads TGTGCCAGCAGTTACTACAATGAGCAGTTCTTC.

CDR3 amino acids: CASQESLNTEAFF. The CDR3 DNA sequence: TGTGCCAGTCAAGAGAGCTTGAACACTGAAGCTTTCTTT. The chain has TRBV6-5 and TRBJ1-1; D remains ambiguous. The CDR3 has 13 residues. V was pared by 9 bases and J by 0 bases, with 11 bases between. Germline CDR1 is MNHEY and CDR2 is SVGAGI.

V is TRBV7-2 and J is TRBJ2-5; 11 bases fit TRBD2. Per the germline V gene, CDR1 is SGHTA and CDR2 is FQGNSA. The V segment lost 1 base and the J segment 5 bases; nucleotides outside the gene matches: 9. CDR3 size: 17 residues. The CDR3 is CASSLVLLAGVGETQYF. The DNA of the CDR3 is TGTGCCAGCAGCTTAGTTCTACTAGCGGGAGTCGGGGAGACCCAGTACTTC.

The V call is TRBV6-4, the J call TRBJ1-1; D is ambiguous. From germline, CDR1 is MRHNA and CDR2 SNTAGT. The V end lost 6 bases, the J end lost 5 bases, and 19 bases lay between the germline ends. The CDR3 length is 15 residues. The CDR3 sequence: CASRKEETGRTEAFF. The CDR3 DNA follows: TGTGCCAGCAGGAAAGAAGAAACGGGTAGGACTGAAGCTTTCTTT.

The CDR3 spells CASSQDGYEQYF. As DNA, the CDR3 is TGTGCCAGCAGCCAAGACGGCTACGAGCAGTACTTC. The gene calls are TRBV3-1 (or the pseudogene TRBV3-2) and TRBJ2-7; no clear D gene. The germline V gene has CDR1 LGHDT and CDR2 YNNKEL (reference sequence). V lost 0 bases to trimming and J lost 3 bases, with 3 bases between them. This CDR3 has 12 residues.

In DNA, the CDR3 is TGTGCCAGCGGACAGGGGTCATACAATGAGCAGTTCTTC. Amino acid sequence: CASGQGSYNEQFF. This rearrangement joins TRBV2 to TRBJ2-1, with 9 bases identical to TRBD1. Losses at the gene ends were 8 bases for V and 4 bases for J; bases not matched to a gene: 3. From germline, CDR1 is SNHLY and CDR2 FYNNEI. There are 13 residues in the CDR3.

V gene TRBV10-1 combines with J gene TRBJ2-1, with 7 nucleotides matching TRBD2. The CDR3 totals 15 residues. Trimming cost V 10 bases and J 6 bases; bases outside gene matches: 15. The germline gives CDR1 WNHNN, CDR2 SYGVQD (reference sequence). The CDR3 DNA is TGCGCCACGGTGGCCGGACTAGAAGTCGGCAATGAGCAGTTCTTC. Residues: CATVAGLEVGNEQFF.

Comments on this clone: The same CDR3 arises from other DNA sequences in this sample as well. This chain joins TRBV3-1 (or the pseudogene TRBV3-2) and TRBJ2-3; D not certain. The V gene's germline CDR1 is LGHDT and CDR2 YNNKEL (reference sequence). The V end was cut by 4 bases, the J end by 0 bases, with 2 bases between. The CDR3 has 12 residues. DNA of the CDR3: TGTGCCAGCAGCCTAAGCACAGATACGCAGTATTTT. It yields the protein CASSLSTDTQYF.

This chain connects TRBV6-4 to TRBJ2-1; possibly TRBD2 for D (6 bases). V was trimmed by 11 bases and J by 4 bases, leaving 15 bases between them. The CDR3 totals 13 residues. Per the germline V gene, CDR1 is MRHNA and CDR2 is SNTAGT. The CDR3 loop reads CAPVRDGYNEQFF. The CDR3 DNA is TGTGCCCCCGTGCGGGACGGGTACAATGAGCAGTTCTTC.